The clone carrying this TCR beta chain was seen a single time. The antigen is undetermined. Template for every sorted-subset replicate PCR totaled about 0.2 ug DNA, 25,000 to 30,000 T cell genomes. The table came from immunoSEQ multiplex PCR; TCRdb's copy has only in-frame clones and leaves some out. The sample holds about 2.4 million clones, 85% to 95% seen once. This record comes from a study of shared clonotypes between healthy human individuals. The study, taken as a whole, reports: Sorted-subset sequencing was shown by rarefaction to be incomplete despite large depth.

The CDR3 has 13 residues. V shed 0 bases and J shed 5 bases, with 8 bases lying between them. Germline CDR1 is GTSNPN and CDR2 is SVGIG (reference sequence). The chain is built from TRBV30 and TRBJ1-5, with D hard to call. This sequence originates from a man in his late teens or twenties in good health. The sequencing input was naive CD4+ T cells sorted from blood. Subset specified: CD45RA+ positively selected. CDR3 protein: CAWSVLEDQPQHF. CDR3 DNA sequence: TGTGCCTGGAGTGTTTTGGAAGATCAGCCCCAGCATTTT.